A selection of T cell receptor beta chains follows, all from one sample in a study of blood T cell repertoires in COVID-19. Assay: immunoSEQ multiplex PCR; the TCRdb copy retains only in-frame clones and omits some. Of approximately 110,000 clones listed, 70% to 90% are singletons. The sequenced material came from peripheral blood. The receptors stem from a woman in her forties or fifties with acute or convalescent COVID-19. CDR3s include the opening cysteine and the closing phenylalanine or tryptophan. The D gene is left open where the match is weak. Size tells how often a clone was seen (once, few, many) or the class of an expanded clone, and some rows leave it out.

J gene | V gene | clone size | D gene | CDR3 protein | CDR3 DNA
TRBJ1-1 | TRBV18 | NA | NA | CASSQTVGPVNTEAFF | TGTGCCAGCTCACAGACAGTCGGGCCAGTGAACACTGAAGCTTTCTTT
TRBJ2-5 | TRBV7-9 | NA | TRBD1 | CASSDTGGEETQYF | TGTGCCAGCAGCGACACAGGGGGCGAGGAGACCCAGTACTTC
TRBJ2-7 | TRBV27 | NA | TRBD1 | CATRSGQAQGEQYF | TGTGCCACCCGAAGCGGACAGGCCCAGGGGGAGCAGTACTTC
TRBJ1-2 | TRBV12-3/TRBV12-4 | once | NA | CASTPVGGYGYTF | TGTGCCAGCACCCCAGTCGGGGGCTATGGCTACACCTTC
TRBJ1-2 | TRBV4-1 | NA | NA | CASSPTQAMLYGYTF | TGCGCCAGCAGCCCTACCCAAGCTATGCTCTATGGCTACACCTTC
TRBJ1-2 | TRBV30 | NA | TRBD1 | CAWRAQGQGWGYTF | TGTGCCTGGAGAGCTCAAGGACAGGGATGGGGCTACACCTTC
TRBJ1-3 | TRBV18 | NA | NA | CASSPRQDHSGNTIYF | TGTGCCAGCTCACCTAGACAGGATCACTCTGGAAACACCATATATTTT
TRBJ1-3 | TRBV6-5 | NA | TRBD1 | CASSRDRAGNTIYF | TGTGCCAGCAGTAGGGACAGGGCTGGAAACACCATATATTTT
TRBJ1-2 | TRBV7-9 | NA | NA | CASSSPDSVSDGYTF | TGTGCCAGCAGCTCACCCGACAGCGTTTCTGATGGCTACACCTTC
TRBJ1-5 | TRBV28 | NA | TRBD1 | CASSWQGARQPQHF | TGTGCCAGCAGTTGGCAGGGGGCCCGACAGCCCCAGCATTTT
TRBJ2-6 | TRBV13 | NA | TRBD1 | CASTIWGDRAPGANVLTF | TGTGCCAGCACCATCTGGGGGGACAGGGCCCCCGGGGCCAACGTCCTGACTTTC
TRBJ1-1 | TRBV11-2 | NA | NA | CASSWRGTGNTEAFF | TGTGCCAGCAGCTGGAGGGGAACAGGGAACACTGAAGCTTTCTTT
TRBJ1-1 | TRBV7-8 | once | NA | CASSLESRAVTEAFF | TGTGCCAGCAGCTTAGAGTCCAGGGCGGTCACTGAAGCTTTCTTT
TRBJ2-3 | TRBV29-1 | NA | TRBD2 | CSVEESSGRTDTQYF | TGCAGCGTTGAAGAGTCTAGCGGGAGGACAGATACGCAGTATTTT
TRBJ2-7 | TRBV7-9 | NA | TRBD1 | CASSLFQGTGIYEQYF | TGTGCCAGCAGCTTGTTTCAAGGGACAGGGATTTACGAGCAGTACTTC
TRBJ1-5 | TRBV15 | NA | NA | CATSRSGGAGQPQHF | TGTGCCACCAGCAGGTCTGGGGGGGCTGGTCAGCCCCAGCATTTT
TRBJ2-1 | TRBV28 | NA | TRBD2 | CGVAGVDRNEQFF | TGTGGTGTAGCGGGAGTCGATCGGAATGAGCAGTTCTTC
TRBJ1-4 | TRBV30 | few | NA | CAWSTIRGDEKLFF | TGTGCCTGGAGTACTATACGGGGGGATGAAAAACTGTTTTTT
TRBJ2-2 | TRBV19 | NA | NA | CATREAGKNTGELFF | TGTGCCACCAGAGAGGCGGGGAAGAACACCGGGGAGCTGTTTTTT
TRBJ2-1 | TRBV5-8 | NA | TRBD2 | CASSLARTSGFTTYNEQFF | TGTGCCAGCAGCTTGGCTCGGACTAGCGGATTTACTACCTACAATGAGCAGTTCTTC
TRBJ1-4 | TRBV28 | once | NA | CASSSTGVWGRANEKLFF | TGTGCCAGCAGCTCGACGGGCGTTTGGGGCAGGGCAAACGAAAAACTGTTTTTT
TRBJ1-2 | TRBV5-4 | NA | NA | CASSSPTGADYGYTF | TGTGCCAGCAGCTCCCCGACAGGAGCTGACTATGGCTACACCTTC
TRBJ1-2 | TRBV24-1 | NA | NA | CATSDPPRGSCMGYTF | TGTGCCACCAGTGATCCTCCCCGGGGAAGTTGTATGGGCTACACCTTC
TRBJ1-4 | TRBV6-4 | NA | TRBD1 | CASSETGTGNEKLFF | TGTGCCAGCAGTGAAACCGGGACAGGGAATGAAAAACTGTTTTTT
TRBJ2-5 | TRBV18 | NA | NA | CASSQMGLASETQYF | TGTGCCAGCTCCCAAATGGGCCTGGCATCCGAGACCCAGTACTTC
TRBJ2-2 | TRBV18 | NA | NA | CASSPNTAGELFF | TGTGCCAGCTCACCGAATACGGCCGGGGAGCTGTTTTTT
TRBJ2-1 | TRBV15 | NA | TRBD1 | CATSRARQGPYNEQFF | TGTGCCACCAGCAGAGCCAGACAGGGTCCCTACAATGAGCAGTTCTTC
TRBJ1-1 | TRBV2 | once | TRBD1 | CASTLGTENTEAFF | TGTGCCAGCACCCTGGGGACAGAGAACACTGAAGCTTTCTTT
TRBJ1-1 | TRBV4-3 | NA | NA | CASSQARGGTEAFF | TGCGCCAGCAGCCAAGCAAGGGGGGGCACTGAAGCTTTCTTT
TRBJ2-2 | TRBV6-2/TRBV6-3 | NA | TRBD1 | CASSKGAFRIGELFF | TGTGCCAGCAGTAAGGGGGCGTTTCGGATCGGGGAGCTGTTTTTT
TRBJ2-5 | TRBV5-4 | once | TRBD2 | CASSLWGGLQETQYF | TGTGCCAGCAGCTTATGGGGGGGGTTACAAGAGACCCAGTACTTC
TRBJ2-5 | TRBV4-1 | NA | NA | CASSQVLGGTVGETQYF | TGCGCCAGCAGCCAAGTTCTAGGAGGAACGGTGGGGGAGACCCAGTACTTC
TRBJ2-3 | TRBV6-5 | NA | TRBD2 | CASILAGTDTQYF | TGTGCCAGCATACTAGCGGGTACAGATACGCAGTATTTT
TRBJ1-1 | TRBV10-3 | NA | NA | CAISDPDSRNTEAFF | TGTGCCATCAGTGACCCCGACAGCCGGAACACTGAAGCTTTCTTT
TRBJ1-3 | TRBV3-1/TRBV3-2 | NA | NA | CASSQDTGDSGNTIYF | TGTGCCAGCAGCCAAGATACGGGAGACTCTGGAAACACCATATATTTT
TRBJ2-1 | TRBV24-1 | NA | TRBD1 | CATSDPGTGGYNEQFF | TGTGCCACCAGTGACCCCGGGACAGGTGGCTACAATGAGCAGTTCTTC
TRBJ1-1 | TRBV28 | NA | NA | CASSQEGGTTEAFF | TGTGCCAGCAGTCAGGAGGGGGGGACCACTGAAGCTTTCTTT
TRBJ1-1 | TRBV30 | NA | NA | CAWAQAMNTEAFF | TGTGCCTGGGCGCAGGCTATGAACACTGAAGCTTTCTTT
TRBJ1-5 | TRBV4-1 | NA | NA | CASSQGGQYNQPQHF | TGCGCCAGCAGCCAAGGGGGGCAGTATAATCAGCCCCAGCATTTT
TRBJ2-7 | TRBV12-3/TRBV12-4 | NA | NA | CASTLRAGYEQYF | TGTGCCAGCACCCTAAGGGCAGGGTACGAGCAGTACTTC
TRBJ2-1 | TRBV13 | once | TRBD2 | CASSLDYGTSGNEQFF | TGTGCCAGCAGCCTAGACTACGGGACTAGCGGTAATGAGCAGTTCTTC
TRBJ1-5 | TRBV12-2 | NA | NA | CASRPRDPNQPQHF | TGTGCAAGTCGCCCCAGGGATCCCAATCAGCCCCAGCATTTT
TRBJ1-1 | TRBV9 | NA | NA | CASSPHQAANTEAFF | TGTGCCAGCAGCCCTCATCAGGCTGCGAACACTGAAGCTTTCTTT
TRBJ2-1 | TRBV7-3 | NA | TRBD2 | CASSLTSGRASSYNEQFF | TGTGCCAGCAGCTTGACTAGCGGGAGGGCAAGCTCCTACAATGAGCAATTCTTC
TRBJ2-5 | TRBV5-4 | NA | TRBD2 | CASSLAGGETQYF | TGTGCCAGCAGCTTGGCCGGGGGGGAGACCCAGTACTTC
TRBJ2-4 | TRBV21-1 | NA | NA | CASTLEGGRGKNIQYF | TGTGCCAGCACCCTGGAGGGGGGGCGAGGCAAAAACATTCAGTACTTC
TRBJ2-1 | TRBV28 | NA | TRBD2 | CASSLSSSGLYNEQFF | TGTGCCAGCAGCCTGAGTTCTAGCGGACTCTACAATGAGCAGTTCTTC
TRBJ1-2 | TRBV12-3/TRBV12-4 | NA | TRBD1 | CASSPGGTGYTF | TGTGCCAGCAGTCCAGGGGGTACTGGCTACACCTTC
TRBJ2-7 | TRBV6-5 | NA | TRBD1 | CASDRGPLNEQYF | TGTGCCAGCGACAGGGGACCGCTTAATGAGCAGTACTTC
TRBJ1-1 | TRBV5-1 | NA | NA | CASSLATAGNTEAFF | TGCGCCAGCAGCTTGGCCACTGCGGGGAACACTGAAGCTTTCTTT